This T cell receptor beta chain comes out of a study of cytomegalovirus exposure and HLA in healthy donors. Overall study findings and caveats: A later analysis reported that several of the most significant clusters appeared to be linked to common viral pathogens, among them Epstein-Barr virus. Highly shared sequence variants in one cluster were likely a sequencing artifact. One variant, a missense change in DCLRE1C, was linked in a later analysis to TCR beta V- and J-gene trimming. TCR beta chains numbering more than 150 were designated cytomegalovirus-associated.

This CDR3 has 16 residues. CDR1 and CDR2 (germline): SGHRS, YFSETQ. Deletions cut 4 bases from V and 0 bases from J, with 15 bases between. This clone was seen a single time. Its antigen is still unknown. Use of 60 Vbeta and 13 Jbeta primers characterized the PCR. The data were produced by immunoSEQ multiplex PCR, yet TCRdb's version contains in-frame clones alone and is incomplete. Here the sample spans 150,000 to 200,000 clones, more than 75% being singletons. The sequence derives from a man younger than 30 in good health and CMV-seropositive. The sequenced material came from PBMCs. The gene calls are TRBV5-1 and TRBJ2-3, with unresolved D. The CDR3 bases are TGCGCCAGCAGCCCCTCCCGCGGATCTAGCACAGATACGCAGTATTTT. Protein sequence: CASSPSRGSSTDTQYF.